Below, 21 T cell receptor beta chains from the same sample are listed, as sequenced in a study of T cell responses to AZD1222 COVID-19 vaccine. Repertoires were generated with immunoSEQ multiplex PCR, while TCRdb's copy carries only in-frame clones and drops some. The sample holds fewer than 90,000 clones; 86% are singletons and the top ten take 5.6%. The specimen was peripheral blood, collected 28 days after the second AZD1222 dose. These receptors came from an adult who received the AZD1222 COVID-19 vaccine.

V is TRBV5-1 and J is TRBJ1-1; D unresolved. V shed 1 base and J shed 1 base, with 17 bases lying between them. This CDR3 has 17 residues. Germline V gene lookup returns CDR1 SGHRS and CDR2 YFSETQ. As DNA, the CDR3 is TGCGCCAGCAGCTTGAATCCGCCAGACCCTCCGAACACTGAAGCTTTCTTT. Amino acid sequence: CASSLNPPDPPNTEAFF.

The chain links TRBV28 to TRBJ2-7; 8 nucleotides agree with TRBD1. The CDR3 extends over 14 amino acids. The V and J ends lost 6 bases and 4 bases, in that order; junction bases with no gene match: 8. CDR1 MDHEN and CDR2 SYDVKM come from the germline V gene. CDR3 in amino acids: CASRRDRGMYEQYF. The DNA for the CDR3 is TGTGCCAGCAGACGCGACAGGGGAATGTACGAGCAGTACTTC.

The rearrangement uses TRBV2 and TRBJ2-3; D not certain. Deletions cut 6 bases from V and 4 bases from J, with 17 bases between. The CDR3 contains 15 residues. Germline V gene sequence: CDR1 SNHLY, CDR2 FYNNEI. CDR3 region: CASSPDRLRADTQYF. CDR3 in DNA: TGTGCCAGCAGCCCAGATCGTCTCCGCGCAGATACGCAGTATTTT.

This clone is a singleton in its sample. As DNA, the CDR3 is TGTGCCTGGAGTGTGAGTGGGACTCCGTATTTT. Its translation: CAWSVSGTPYF. This chain links TRBV30 with TRBJ2-3; maybe TRBD2 (6 bases). The V gene's germline CDR1 is GTSNPN and CDR2 SVGIG (reference sequence). V lost 0 bases to trimming and J lost 14 bases, with 12 bases between them. CDR3 length: 11 amino acids.

The chain couples TRBV5-6 to TRBJ1-5, with 7 bases fitting TRBD1. Germline CDR1 is SGHDT and CDR2 is YYEEEE. This CDR3 contains 16 residues. V shed 6 bases, J shed 0 bases, and the junction held 9 bases outside the gene matches. CDR3 bases: TGTGCCAGCACCTGGGACAGAAATTATAGCAATCAGCCCCAGCATTTT. It is translated as CASTWDRNYSNQPQHF.

The gene calls are TRBV5-6 and TRBJ1-4; no definite D call. CDR1 is SGHDT, CDR2 YYEEEE, per germline. V was shortened by 0 bases and J by 0 bases, with 9 bases between the two germline ends. CDR3 length: 16 residues. CDR3 residues: CASSLGALATNEKLFF. The CDR3 DNA follows: TGTGCCAGCAGCTTGGGGGCTCTTGCAACTAATGAAAAACTGTTTTTT.

V usage is TRBV7-8 and J usage is TRBJ2-7; tentative D call: TRBD2 (5 bases). Trimming stripped 3 bases from V and 2 bases from J, with 8 bases between. The CDR3 sequence is 13 residues long. CDR1 SGHVS and CDR2 FQNEAQ come from the germline V gene. In nucleotides, the CDR3 is TGTGCCAGCAGCTTCTTCGGGACCTACGAGCAGTACTTC. Encoded protein: CASSFFGTYEQYF.

V usage is TRBV4-3 and J usage is TRBJ2-1, with D tentatively TRBD2 (6 bases). Looked up from germline, CDR1 is LGHNA and CDR2 is YSLEER. V lost 1 base, J lost 3 bases, and 16 bases lay in between. The CDR3 covers 17 residues. CDR3 sequence reads: CASSQGLGGGLYNEQFF. CDR3 nucleotide sequence: TGCGCCAGCAGCCAAGGCCTTGGGGGAGGACTCTACAATGAGCAGTTCTTC.

DNA for the CDR3: TGTGCCAGCAGTAAAAATCCCGGGACGGCAGATTTTCGGGAGCAGTTCTTC. This translates into CASSKNPGTADFREQFF. The chain uses TRBV27 and TRBJ2-1; D assignment may be TRBD1 or TRBD2 (5 bases each). The V gene's germline CDR1 is MNHEY and CDR2 SMNVEV (reference sequence). The length of the CDR3 is 17 residues. Trimming removed 5 bases at V and 10 bases at J, with 27 bases between.

The CDR3: CASRQGGAKNIQYF. As DNA, the CDR3 is TGTGCCAGCAGACAGGGGGGGGCCAAAAACATTCAGTACTTC. The V call is TRBV3-1 (or the pseudogene TRBV3-2), the J call TRBJ2-4; tentative D call: TRBD1 (8 bases). The CDR3 contains 14 residues. Between the trimmed V and J ends, which lost 6 bases and 1 base, there was a span of 10 bases. The V gene's germline CDR1 is LGHDT and CDR2 YNNKEL (reference sequence).

This clone appeared a single time. V gene TRBV30 combines with J gene TRBJ2-5; 11 bases fit TRBD1. From germline, CDR1 is GTSNPN and CDR2 SVGIG (reference sequence). The J segment lost 7 bases and the V segment lost 3 bases, leaving 7 bases of the junction unmatched. This CDR3 spans 14 amino acids. CDR3 loop: CAWRGTGGFGTQYF. The CDR3 region has the DNA TGTGCCTGGAGGGGGACAGGGGGATTCGGGACCCAGTACTTC.

The chain combines TRBV5-1 with TRBJ1-5; perhaps TRBD1 as D (5 bases). V lost 0 bases and J 2 bases, leaving 12 bases between the germline ends. Germline V gene lookup returns CDR1 SGHRS and CDR2 YFSETQ. The CDR3 is made up of 16 amino acids. CDR3 region: CASSLGQLAGNQPQHF. Written as DNA, the CDR3 is TGCGCCAGCAGCTTGGGACAGCTCGCGGGCAATCAGCCCCAGCATTTT.

This chain links TRBV3-1 (or the pseudogene TRBV3-2) with TRBJ1-2; 9 bases map to TRBD1. CDR1 is LGHDT and CDR2 is YNNKEL in the germline V gene (reference sequence). V shed 3 bases and J 9 bases; nucleotides not matched to a gene: 8. The CDR3 covers 14 residues. The CDR3 spells CASSQGGTGPRYTF. CDR3 sequence (DNA): TGTGCCAGCAGCCAGGGGGGGACAGGGCCTCGCTACACCTTC.

In its sample, this clone was seen once. This sequence joins TRBV6-2 or TRBV6-3 and TRBJ2-1, with a tentative D call TRBD1 (6 bases). Germline V gene lookup returns CDR1 MNHEY and CDR2 SVGEGT. Trimming removed 4 bases from V and 2 bases from J, with 12 bases in between. This CDR3 region has 15 residues. CDR3 sequence reads: CASSWTAQTYNEQFF. Here the CDR3 DNA reads TGTGCCAGCAGTTGGACAGCCCAAACCTACAATGAGCAGTTCTTC.

The V call is TRBV10-3, the J call TRBJ1-3, with D unresolved. CDR1 is ENHRY, CDR2 SYGVKD, per germline. The CDR3 is 14 residues long. V gave up 2 bases and J gave up 4 bases, with 9 bases separating them. The CDR3 DNA is TGTGCCATCAGTGAGCAGGAACTGGGAAACACCATATATTTT. Residues: CAISEQELGNTIYF.

This clone appeared a single time. The rearrangement joins TRBV28 to TRBJ1-5; TRBD1 matches 9 bases. Looked up from germline, CDR1 is MDHEN and CDR2 is SYDVKM. The CDR3 has 16 residues. V gave up 5 bases and J gave up 7 bases; unmatched junction bases: 12. CDR3 residues: CASSLPGQGPRQPQHF. DNA of the CDR3: TGTGCCAGCAGTCTCCCGGGACAGGGCCCCCGGCAGCCCCAGCATTTT.

The V and J genes are TRBV10-1 and TRBJ2-7; 7 positions agree with TRBD2. Germline V gene sequence: CDR1 WNHNN, CDR2 SYGVQD (reference sequence). CDR3 length: 14 residues. V was pared by 2 bases and J by 5 bases, with 6 bases of the junction left unmatched. CDR3 sequence: CASSEGARENEQYF. The CDR3 coding sequence is TGCGCCAGCAGTGAGGGTGCGCGGGAGAACGAGCAGTACTTC.

V and J are TRBV5-1 and TRBJ1-1; 8 bases align to TRBD1. This CDR3 spans 15 amino acids. Unmatched junction bases numbered 6, after V lost 4 bases and J lost 1 base. CDR1 SGHRS and CDR2 YFSETQ come from the germline V gene. The CDR3 loop reads CASSDRTGPNTEAFF. The CDR3 DNA follows: TGCGCCAGCAGCGACCGGACAGGGCCGAACACTGAAGCTTTCTTT.

The chain has TRBV7-9 and TRBJ2-1; 9 bases align to TRBD2. In germline, CDR1 is SEHNR, CDR2 FQNEAQ (reference sequence). The V and J ends lost 0 bases and 4 bases, in that order; junction bases with no gene match: 4. The CDR3 totals 16 residues. The CDR3 DNA reads as TGTGCCAGCAGCTTAGCTACTAGCGGGCCTTACAATGAGCAGTTCTTC. Translated, it gives CASSLATSGPYNEQFF.

V and J are TRBV12-3 or TRBV12-4 and TRBJ1-1; 9 bases match TRBD1. This CDR3 contains 13 residues. V trimming: 4 bases; J trimming: 4 bases; junction bases outside the gene matches: 1. The CDR3 sequence is CASSSQGATEAFF. The CDR3 DNA reads TGTGCCAGCAGTTCACAGGGGGCCACTGAAGCTTTCTTT.

V and J are TRBV5-6 and TRBJ2-1, with TRBD2 matching 9 bases. V gave up 2 bases and J gave up 1 base; unmatched junction bases: 4. Germline-derived CDR1 and CDR2 are SGHDT and YYEEEE. This CDR3 spans 16 amino acids. The DNA of the CDR3 is TGTGCCAGCAGCTTCGGAGCGGGGGGTTCCTACAATGAGCAGTTCTTC. Translation: CASSFGAGGSYNEQFF.